This entry features one T cell receptor (beta chain) sequence. Germline loops: CDR1 SGHNT, CDR2 YYREEE (reference sequence). After removal of 4 bases from V and 2 bases from J, the junction contained 7 bases not matched to a gene. The CDR3 totals 18 residues. This sample is drawn from a study of shared clonotypes between healthy human individuals. Measured with immunoSEQ multiplex PCR; TCRdb has only the in-frame clones, and not every one. The table lists some 1.4 million clones, over 95% of them singletons, with roughly 1.1% in the top ten. This rearrangement joins TRBV5-4 to TRBJ2-3, with 16 bases that match TRBD2. The TCR comes from a man aged 25 to 40 in good health. Sequences were obtained from naive CD4+ T cells sorted from blood. Subset: CD45RA+ positively selected. CDR3 bases: TGTGCCAGCAGCCCGCCGGGACTAGCGGGAGGGGTCACAGATACGCAGTATTTT. This gives the protein CASSPPGLAGGVTDTQYF.